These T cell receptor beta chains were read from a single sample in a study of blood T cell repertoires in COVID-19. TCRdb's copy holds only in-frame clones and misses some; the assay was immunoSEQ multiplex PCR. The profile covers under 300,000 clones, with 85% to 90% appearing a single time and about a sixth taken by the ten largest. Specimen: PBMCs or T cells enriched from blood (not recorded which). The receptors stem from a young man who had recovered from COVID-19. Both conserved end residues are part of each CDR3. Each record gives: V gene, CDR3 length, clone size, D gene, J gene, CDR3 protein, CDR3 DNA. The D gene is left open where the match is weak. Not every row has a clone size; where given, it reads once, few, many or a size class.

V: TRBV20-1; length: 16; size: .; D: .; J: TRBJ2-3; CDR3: CSASLGGPTAADTQYF; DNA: TGCAGTGCTAGTCTAGGTGGACCTACAGCGGCAGATACGCAGTATTTT
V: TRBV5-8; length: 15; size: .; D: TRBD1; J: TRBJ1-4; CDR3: CASSPGQATNEKLFF; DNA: TGTGCCAGCAGCCCGGGACAGGCAACTAATGAAAAACTGTTTTTT
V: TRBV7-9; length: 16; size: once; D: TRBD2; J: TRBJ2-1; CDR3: CASSLVLVGGANEQFF; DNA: TGTGCCAGCAGCTTAGTGCTGGTCGGGGGGGCAAATGAGCAGTTCTTC
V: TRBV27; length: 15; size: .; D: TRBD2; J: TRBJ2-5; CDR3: CASSRLAGYQETQYF; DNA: TGTGCCAGCAGTCGACTAGCGGGGTACCAAGAGACCCAGTACTTC
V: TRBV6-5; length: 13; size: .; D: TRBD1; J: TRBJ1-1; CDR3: CASSHPGTGEAFF; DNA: TGTGCCAGCAGCCACCCGGGGACAGGGGAAGCTTTCTTT
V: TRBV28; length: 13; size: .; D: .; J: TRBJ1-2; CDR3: CASTQGPSHGYTF; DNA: TGTGCCAGCACCCAGGGCCCCTCCCATGGCTACACCTTC
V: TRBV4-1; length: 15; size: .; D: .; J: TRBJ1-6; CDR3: CASSQADTEITPLHF; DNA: TGCGCCAGCAGCCAAGCTGACACCGAAATCACACCCCTCCACTTT
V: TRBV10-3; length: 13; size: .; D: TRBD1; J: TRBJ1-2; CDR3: CAAGTANNYGYTF; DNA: TGTGCCGCAGGGACAGCCAACAACTATGGCTACACCTTC
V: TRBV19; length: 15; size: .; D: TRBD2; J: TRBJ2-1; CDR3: CASSQTSGRYNEQFF; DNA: TGTGCCAGTAGTCAGACTAGCGGCCGCTACAATGAGCAGTTCTTC
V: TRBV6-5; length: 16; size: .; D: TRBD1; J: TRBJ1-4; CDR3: CASSYTSGTGDEKLFF; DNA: TGTGCCAGCAGTTACACGTCCGGGACAGGGGATGAAAAACTGTTTTTT
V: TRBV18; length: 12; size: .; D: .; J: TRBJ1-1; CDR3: CASNDIYTEAFF; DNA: TGTGCCAGTAACGACATCTACACTGAAGCTTTCTTT
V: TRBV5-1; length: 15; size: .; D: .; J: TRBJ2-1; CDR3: CASTRLAGPYNEQFF; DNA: TGCGCCAGCACCCGGTTGGCGGGACCCTACAATGAGCAGTTCTTC
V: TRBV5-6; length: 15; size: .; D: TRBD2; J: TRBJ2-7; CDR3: CASSLGSGGPYEQYF; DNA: TGTGCCAGCAGCTTGGGTTCGGGAGGGCCTTACGAGCAGTACTTC
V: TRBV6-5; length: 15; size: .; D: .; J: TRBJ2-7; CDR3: CASSSDRDTPYEQYF; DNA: TGTGCCAGCAGTTCGGACCGGGACACTCCCTACGAGCAGTACTTC
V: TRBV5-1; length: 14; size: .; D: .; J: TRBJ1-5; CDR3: CASSLGQKDQPQHF; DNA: TGCGCCAGCAGCTTGGGACAGAAGGACCAGCCCCAGCATTTT
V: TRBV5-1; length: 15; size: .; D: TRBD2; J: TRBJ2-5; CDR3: CASSKGLAGRETQYF; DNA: TGCGCCAGCAGCAAGGGACTAGCGGGTAGGGAGACCCAGTACTTC
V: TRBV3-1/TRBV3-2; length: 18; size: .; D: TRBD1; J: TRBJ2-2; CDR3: CASSPRKGQGLDTGELFF; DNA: TGTGCCAGCAGCCCAAGAAAAGGACAGGGACTTGACACCGGGGAGCTGTTTTTT
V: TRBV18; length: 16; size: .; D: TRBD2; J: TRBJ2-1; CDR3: CASSPPLAGGRNEQFF; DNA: TGTGCCAGCTCACCCCCGCTAGCGGGAGGGAGAAATGAGCAGTTCTTC
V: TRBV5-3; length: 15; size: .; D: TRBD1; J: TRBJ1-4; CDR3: CARSLSGQGVGKLFF; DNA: TGTGCCAGAAGCTTATCGGGACAGGGAGTTGGAAAACTGTTTTTT
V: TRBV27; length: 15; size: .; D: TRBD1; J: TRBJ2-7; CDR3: CASSSGQGYTYEQYF; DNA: TGTGCCAGCAGTTCGGGACAGGGGTACACCTACGAGCAGTACTTC
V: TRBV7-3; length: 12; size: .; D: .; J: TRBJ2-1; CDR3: CASSPMGRLQFF; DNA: TGTGCCAGCAGTCCTATGGGGCGTTTGCAGTTCTTC
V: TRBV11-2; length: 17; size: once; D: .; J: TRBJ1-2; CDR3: CASSLDGLALADYGYTF; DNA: TGTGCCAGCAGCTTAGATGGCTTGGCTTTAGCCGACTATGGCTACACCTTC
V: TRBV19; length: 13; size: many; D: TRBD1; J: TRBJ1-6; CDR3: CASDRGQNSPLHF; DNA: TGTGCCAGTGACAGGGGGCAAAATTCACCCCTCCACTTT